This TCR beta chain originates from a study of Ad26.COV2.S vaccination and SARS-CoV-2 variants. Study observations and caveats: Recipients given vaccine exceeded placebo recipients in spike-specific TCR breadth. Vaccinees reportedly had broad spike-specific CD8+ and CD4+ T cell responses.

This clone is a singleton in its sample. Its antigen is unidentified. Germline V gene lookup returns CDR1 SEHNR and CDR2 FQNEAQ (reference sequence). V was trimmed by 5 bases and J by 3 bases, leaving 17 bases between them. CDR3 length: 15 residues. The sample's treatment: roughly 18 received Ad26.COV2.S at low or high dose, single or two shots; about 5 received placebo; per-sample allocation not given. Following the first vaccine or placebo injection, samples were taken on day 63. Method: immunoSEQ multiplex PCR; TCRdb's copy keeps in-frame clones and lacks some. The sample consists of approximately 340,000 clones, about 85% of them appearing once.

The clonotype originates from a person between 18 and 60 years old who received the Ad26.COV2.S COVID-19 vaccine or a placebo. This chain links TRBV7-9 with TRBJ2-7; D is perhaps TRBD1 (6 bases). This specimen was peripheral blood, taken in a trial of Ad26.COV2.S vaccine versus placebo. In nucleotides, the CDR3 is TGTGCCAGCAGCCCACCGGGACATGTTGGCTACGAGCAGTACTTC. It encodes CASSPPGHVGYEQYF.